The 14 T cell receptor beta chains listed next were all sequenced from one sample in a study of blood T cell repertoires in COVID-19. Method: immunoSEQ multiplex PCR; TCRdb's copy keeps in-frame clones and lacks some. This sample yields 360,000 or so clones, of which roughly nine tenths are seen a single time; 3% to 4% belongs to the top ten. The specimen sequenced was peripheral blood. These receptors all stem from a woman aged 60-75 years with COVID-19, enrolled during active disease.

The chain is built from TRBV27 and TRBJ1-2; the D is unclear. The CDR3 is made up of 17 amino acids. The V end was cut by 2 bases, the J end by 4 bases, with 20 bases between. Germline V gene data show CDR1 as MNHEY and CDR2 as SMNVEV (reference sequence). In DNA form, the CDR3 reads TGTGCCAGCAGTTTAAAAGGGTACGGGGAGGAAGGCTATGGCTACACCTTC. Amino acids: CASSLKGYGEEGYGYTF.

The chain employs TRBV10-3 and TRBJ2-1, with D hard to call. This CDR3 region has 12 residues. Trimming removed 10 bases at V and 6 bases at J, with 13 bases between. Germline values: CDR1 ENHRY, CDR2 SYGVKD. Written as DNA, the CDR3 is TGTGCCACTTCGCCTGAGAGCAATGAGCAGTTCTTC. Its protein product is CATSPESNEQFF.

The chain has TRBV11-2 and TRBJ1-5, with TRBD1 as a possible D gene (6 bases). CDR1 SGHAT and CDR2 FQNNGV come from the germline V gene. CDR3 length: 14 residues. The V gene lost 5 bases and the J gene lost 6 bases, with 14 bases spanning the gap. This CDR3 reads CASSQQGDGQPQHF. DNA for the CDR3: TGTGCCAGCAGCCAACAGGGTGACGGTCAGCCCCAGCATTTT.

Here the CDR3 reads CASSEALGGASPQHF. The DNA of the CDR3 is TGTGCCAGCAGTGAAGCGCTGGGGGGGGCATCGCCCCAGCATTTT. The V gene is TRBV2, the J gene TRBJ1-5, with TRBD1 as a possible D gene (6 bases). The CDR3 consists of 15 residues. The V gene lost 0 bases and the J gene lost 9 bases, with 15 bases spanning the gap. Germline V CDR1 and CDR2: SNHLY, FYNNEI.

The chain is built from TRBV6-1 and TRBJ1-2; D uncertain. V dropped 0 bases and J dropped 3 bases, with 5 bases sitting between them. Germline values: CDR1 MNHNS, CDR2 SASEGT. This CDR3 is 13 amino acids long. For the CDR3, the DNA is TGTGCCAGCAGTGAAGCGCAGTACTATGGCTACACCTTC. Amino acid sequence: CASSEAQYYGYTF.

This clone was observed a single time. The V gene is TRBV30, the J gene TRBJ2-7; weak D call: TRBD1 (6 bases). The CDR3 runs to 13 residues. Trimming cost V 2 bases and J 3 bases, with 11 bases left between them. Germline values: CDR1 GTSNPN, CDR2 SVGIG (reference sequence). The chain's CDR3 is CAWSSGDGYEQYF. The CDR3 region has the DNA TGTGCCTGGAGTTCAGGGGATGGCTACGAGCAGTACTTC.

This chain uses TRBV7-2 with TRBJ1-2, with TRBD1 matching 7 bases. The germline V gene encodes CDR1 SGHTA and CDR2 FQGNSA. This CDR3 is 14 amino acids long. Trimming at V came to 2 bases and at J to 5 bases, leaving 5 bases not matched to a gene. The CDR3 nucleotides are TGTGCCAGCAGCTTAATTGGCAGGGGGTATGGCTACACCTTC. It specifies CASSLIGRGYGYTF.

This clone was seen a single time. This chain joins TRBV11-3 and TRBJ2-2, with D maybe TRBD2 (6 bases). The CDR3 is 14 amino acids. V was cut by 4 bases and J by 0 bases, with 6 bases left in between. The germline gives CDR1 SGHNT, CDR2 YENEEA. The CDR3 sequence is CASSSSANTGELFF. CDR3 in DNA: TGTGCCAGCAGCTCTAGCGCGAACACCGGGGAGCTGTTTTTT.

The V call is TRBV7-9, the J call TRBJ1-6; D ambiguous. Looked up from germline, CDR1 is SEHNR and CDR2 is FQNEAQ (reference sequence). This CDR3 is 14 amino acids long. Trimming pared 4 bases from V and 6 bases from J, leaving 10 bases between. CDR3 sequence reads: CASSSWRGNSPLHF. CDR3 DNA: TGTGCCAGCAGCTCCTGGCGGGGTAATTCACCCCTCCACTTT.

The chain recombines TRBV7-9 with TRBJ1-4; D gene unclear. The CDR3 totals 15 residues. V lost 5 bases, J lost 7 bases, and 17 bases lay in between. The germline gives CDR1 SEHNR, CDR2 FQNEAQ (reference sequence). The CDR3 is CASSTMWGVGEKLFF. Here the CDR3 DNA reads TGTGCCAGCAGCACCATGTGGGGAGTCGGTGAAAAACTGTTTTTT.

This clone was detected only once. This chain connects TRBV6-2 or TRBV6-3 to TRBJ1-2; TRBD1 matches at 7 bases. Germline-derived CDR1 and CDR2 are MNHEY and SVGEGT. There are 13 residues in the CDR3. The junction had 8 bases not matched to a gene; V was cut back by 5 bases and J by 8 bases. CDR3 region: CASSDREVSGYTF. In DNA, the CDR3 is TGTGCCAGCAGTGACAGGGAGGTGTCCGGCTACACCTTC.

The chain joins TRBV18 to TRBJ1-1, with TRBD1 as a possible D gene (6 bases). The CDR3 runs to 16 residues. Trimming removed 3 bases from V and 1 base from J, with 15 bases in between. CDR1 is KGHSH, CDR2 LQKENI, per germline. CDR3 coding DNA: TGTGCCAGCTCACCGCGCCCCAGGGGCAAGAACACTGAAGCTTTCTTT. It yields the protein CASSPRPRGKNTEAFF.

The chain combines TRBV5-1 with TRBJ2-1, with 12 bases fitting TRBD2. CDR3 length equals 14 residues. The V and J ends lost 4 bases and 6 bases, in that order; junction bases with no gene match: 2. Germline CDR1 reads SGHRS; CDR2 reads YFSETQ. The CDR3 here is CASSGGLAGNEQFF. Here the CDR3 DNA reads TGCGCCAGCAGCGGGGGACTAGCGGGCAATGAGCAGTTCTTC.

The chain uses TRBV27 and TRBJ1-1; 9 nucleotides match TRBD1. From germline, CDR1 is MNHEY and CDR2 SMNVEV (reference sequence). With 6 bases clipped from V and 6 bases from J, the junction kept 2 bases outside the gene matches. The CDR3 length is 12 residues. Here the CDR3 reads CASRDRGAEAFF. The CDR3 DNA reads as TGTGCCAGCAGGGACAGGGGTGCTGAAGCTTTCTTT.